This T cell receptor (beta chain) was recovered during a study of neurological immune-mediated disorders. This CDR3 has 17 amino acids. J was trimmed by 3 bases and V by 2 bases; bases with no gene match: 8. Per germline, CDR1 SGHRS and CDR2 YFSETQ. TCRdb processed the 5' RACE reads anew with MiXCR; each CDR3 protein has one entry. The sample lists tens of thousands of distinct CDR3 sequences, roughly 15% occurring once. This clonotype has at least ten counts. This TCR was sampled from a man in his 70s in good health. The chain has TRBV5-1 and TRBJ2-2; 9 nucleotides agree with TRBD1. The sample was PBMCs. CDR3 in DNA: TGCGCCAGCAGCTTATACCCGGGACAGGGCCACACCGGGGAGCTGTTTTTT. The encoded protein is CASSLYPGQGHTGELFF.